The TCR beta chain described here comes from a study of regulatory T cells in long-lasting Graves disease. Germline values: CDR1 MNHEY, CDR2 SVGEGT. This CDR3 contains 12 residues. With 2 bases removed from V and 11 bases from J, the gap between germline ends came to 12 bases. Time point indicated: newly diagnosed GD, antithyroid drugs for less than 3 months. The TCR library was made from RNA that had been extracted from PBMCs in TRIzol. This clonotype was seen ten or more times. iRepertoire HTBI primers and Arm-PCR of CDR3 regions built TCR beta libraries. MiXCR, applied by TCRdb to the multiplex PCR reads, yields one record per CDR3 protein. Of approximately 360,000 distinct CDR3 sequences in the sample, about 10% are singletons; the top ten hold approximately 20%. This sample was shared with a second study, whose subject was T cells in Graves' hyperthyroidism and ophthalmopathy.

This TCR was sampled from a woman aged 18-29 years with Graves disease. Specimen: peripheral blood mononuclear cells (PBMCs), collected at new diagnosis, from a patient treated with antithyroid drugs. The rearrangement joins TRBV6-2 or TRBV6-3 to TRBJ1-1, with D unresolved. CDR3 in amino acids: CASSYPAPEAFF. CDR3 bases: TGTGCCAGCAGTTACCCAGCCCCCGAGGCTTTCTTT.